Following are 17 T cell receptor beta chains from one sample sequenced in a study of cytotoxic CD8 clonotypes in ibrutinib-treated CLL. The data were produced by immunoSEQ multiplex PCR, yet TCRdb's version contains in-frame clones alone and is incomplete. The sample contains some 98,000 clones, around 73% of which appear only once. Sequences were derived from PBMCs, sampled after 12 months of ibrutinib treatment. Every receptor here comes from a human donor with chronic lymphocytic leukemia.

The chain carries TRBV9 and TRBJ1-3; D is ambiguous. The CDR3 runs 15 residues. V dropped 0 bases and J dropped 2 bases, with 9 bases sitting between them. Germline V gene lookup returns CDR1 SGDLS and CDR2 YYNGEE. CDR3: CASSVAPGPGNTIYF. CDR3 nucleotides: TGTGCCAGCAGCGTAGCCCCAGGACCTGGAAACACCATATATTTT.

This chain joins TRBV5-1 and TRBJ1-2; D is possibly TRBD1 (5 bases). V was trimmed by 0 bases and J by 4 bases, leaving 13 bases between them. The CDR3 is 15 residues long. Germline CDR1 reads SGHRS; CDR2 reads YFSETQ. The chain's CDR3 is CASSLVGGDPYGYTF. CDR3 coding DNA: TGCGCCAGCAGCTTGGTTGGAGGGGATCCCTATGGCTACACCTTC.

The chain uses TRBV5-3 and TRBJ2-3, with 13 positions matching TRBD2. TRBV5-3 is flagged as an ORF with uncertain function. This CDR3 comprises 19 residues. The ends lost 4 bases at V and 0 bases at J; junction bases unmatched: 11. The chain's CDR3 is CARSPELAGGISSTDTQYF. CDR3 nucleotide sequence: TGTGCCAGAAGCCCGGAACTAGCGGGGGGGATATCTAGCACAGATACGCAGTATTTT.

This chain uses TRBV5-8 with TRBJ1-3; TRBD1 matches 9 bases. CDR3 length equals 17 residues. The V and J ends lost 0 bases and 1 base, in that order; junction bases with no gene match: 5. Looked up from germline, CDR1 is SGHTS and CDR2 is YDEGEE. CDR3 sequence: CASSLGDRVISGNTIYF. The CDR3 bases are TGTGCCAGCAGCTTGGGGGACAGGGTTATTTCTGGAAACACCATATATTTT. The full variable domain, in which reference TRBV5-8 and TRBJ1-3 provide the parts outside the CDR3, is EAGVTQSPTHLIKTRGQQATLRCSPISGHTSVYWYQQALGLGLQFLLWYDEGEERNRGNFPPRFSGRQFPNYSSELNVNALELEDSALYLCASSLGDRVISGNTIYFGEGSWLTVV.

The rearrangement links TRBV2 to TRBJ2-1; possible D gene TRBD2, 6 bases. Germline loops: CDR1 SNHLY, CDR2 FYNNEI. The CDR3 covers 13 residues. V lost 4 bases to trimming and J lost 6 bases, with 10 bases between them. The CDR3 spells CASSVLALNEQFF. As DNA, the CDR3 is TGTGCCAGCAGTGTTCTAGCGCTCAATGAGCAGTTCTTC. The full variable domain, its missing parts supplied by reference TRBV2 and TRBJ2-1, is EPEVTQTPSHQVTQMGQEVILRCVPISNHLYFYWYRQILGQKVEFLVSFYNNEISEKSEIFDDQFSVERPDGSNFTLKIRSTKLEDSAMYFCASSVLALNEQFFGPGTRLTVL.

The chain employs TRBV7-2 and TRBJ1-2; 7 nucleotides align to TRBD1. The V gene's germline CDR1 is SGHTA and CDR2 FQGNSA. With V trimmed by 5 bases and J by 8 bases, 14 bases remained unmatched. The CDR3 spans 15 residues. The DNA of the CDR3 is TGTGCCAGCAGCCCCCGACAGGGAGACATAGGGGGCTACACCTTC. Its protein product is CASSPRQGDIGGYTF.

A few counts support this clone. The chain joins TRBV7-2 to TRBJ2-5, with a tentative D call TRBD1 (6 bases). The V gene's germline CDR1 is SGHTA and CDR2 FQGNSA. The V end lost 5 bases, the J end lost 2 bases, and 15 bases lay between the germline ends. The CDR3 totals 15 residues. As DNA, the CDR3 is TGTGCCAGCAGCGTCTTCCAGGGGTTACAAGAGACCCAGTACTTC. Translated: CASSVFQGLQETQYF.

V gene TRBV5-1 combines with J gene TRBJ2-7; D may correspond to TRBD1 or TRBD2 (5 bases each). This CDR3 spans 15 amino acids. Trimming took off 1 base at V and 7 bases at J, with 18 bases between the two ends. Germline-derived CDR1 and CDR2 are SGHRS and YFSETQ. CDR3 in DNA: TGCGCCAGCAGCTTGACAGCGAGGGGACCCCCTGAGCAGTACTTC. Its protein is CASSLTARGPPEQYF.

The rearrangement joins TRBV7-9 to TRBJ2-7; D not resolved. The CDR3 totals 15 residues. The V gene's germline CDR1 is SEHNR and CDR2 FQNEAQ (reference sequence). Trimming left V 1 base short and J 7 bases short, with 17 bases between. The CDR3 loop reads CASSLDTVRSFEQYF. The CDR3 DNA sequence: TGTGCCAGCAGCTTAGACACCGTGCGCTCCTTTGAGCAGTACTTC.

This rearrangement joins TRBV6-6 to TRBJ2-5; 10 bases are shared with TRBD2. After removal of 6 bases from V and 5 bases from J, the junction contained 6 bases not matched to a gene. Germline V gene sequence: CDR1 MNHNY, CDR2 SVGAGI (reference sequence). CDR3 size: 14 residues. The CDR3 region is CASRVAGGVETQYF. The CDR3 DNA reads TGTGCCAGCAGAGTAGCGGGGGGCGTGGAGACCCAGTACTTC.

The chain joins TRBV11-2 to TRBJ2-1; tentative D call: TRBD2 (6 bases). Trimming removed 5 bases from V and 11 bases from J, with 13 bases in between. There are 12 residues in the CDR3. The germline V gene has CDR1 SGHAT and CDR2 FQNNGV. CDR3 amino acids: CASSPTGTQQFF. The DNA of the CDR3 is TGTGCCAGCAGCCCCACCGGGACTCAGCAGTTCTTC.

The rearrangement uses TRBV20-1 and TRBJ1-1, with TRBD1 as a possible D gene (5 bases). Germline CDR1 reads DFQATT; CDR2 reads SNEGSKA (reference sequence). The germline V and J ends were trimmed by 6 bases and 10 bases, with 6 bases remaining between them. The CDR3 loop spans 8 amino acids. The DNA of the CDR3 is TGCAGTGCCGGGGGAGCTTTCTTT. This translates into CSAGGAFF.

J is TRBJ1-1 and V is TRBV18; no clear D gene. CDR3 length equals 12 residues. Trimming took 6 bases from V and 5 from J, leaving 10 bases between them. Germline V gene sequence: CDR1 KGHSH, CDR2 LQKENI. DNA of the CDR3: TGTGCCAGCTCTCGACCGGAGACTGAAGCTTTCTTT. As protein: CASSRPETEAFF. Full variable domain (missing parts from reference TRBV18 and TRBJ1-1): NAGVMQNPRHLVRRRGQEARLRCSPMKGHSHVYWYRQLPEEGLKFMVYLQKENIIDESGMPKERFSAEFPKEGPSILRIQQVVRGDSAAYFCASSRPETEAFFGQGTRLTVV.

The chain carries TRBV18 and TRBJ2-1, with TRBD1 identical over 10 bases. CDR3 length: 15 residues. Germline CDR1 and CDR2: KGHSH and LQKENI. The ends lost 2 bases at V and 4 bases at J; junction bases unmatched: 2. CDR3 protein: CASSPMGQGYNEQFF. The CDR3 nucleotides are TGTGCCAGCTCACCAATGGGACAGGGGTACAATGAGCAGTTCTTC.

The chain carries TRBV19 and TRBJ1-4; the D gene is possibly TRBD1 (5 bases). The CDR3 loop spans 15 amino acids. Germline V CDR1 and CDR2: LNHDA, SQIVND (reference sequence). V lost 6 bases and J 3 bases, leaving 14 bases between the germline ends. The CDR3 region is CASSSRVGANEKLFF. DNA for the CDR3: TGTGCCAGTAGCTCCAGGGTCGGCGCTAATGAAAAACTGTTTTTT.

The chain has TRBV5-5 and TRBJ2-7; no reliable D call. CDR3 size: 13 residues. The V and J ends lost 3 bases and 6 bases respectively, with 13 bases between them. Germline assignment: CDR1 SGHKS and CDR2 YYEKEE (reference sequence). The CDR3 protein is CASSSPAVPEQYF. For the CDR3, the DNA is TGTGCCAGCAGCTCCCCCGCGGTTCCCGAGCAGTACTTC.

This clone has a single count. The rearrangement joins TRBV30 to TRBJ1-5; D call uncertain. The ends were cut back, 0 bases at V and 2 bases at J, with 8 bases in the middle. CDR3 length: 14 amino acids. Germline V gene data show CDR1 as GTSNPN and CDR2 as SVGIG (reference sequence). DNA of the CDR3: TGTGCCTGGAGTGTATTGGAGGGCAATCAGCCCCAGCATTTT. Protein: CAWSVLEGNQPQHF. Complete variable domain (other parts from reference TRBV30 and TRBJ1-5): SQTIHQWPATLVQPVGSPLSLECTVEGTSNPNLYWYRQAAGRGLQLLFYSVGIGQISSEVPQNLSASRPQDRQFILSSKKLLLSDSGFYLCAWSVLEGNQPQHFGDGTRLSIL.